The rows below give T cell receptor beta chains drawn from one sample of a study of human T cells and chemical hapten exposure. MiXCR, applied by TCRdb to the RACE reads, yields one record per CDR3 protein. Of 300,000 to 450,000 distinct CDR3 sequences in the sample, roughly 5% are singletons; the top ten hold approximately 2.5%. The material was whole blood, obtained in connection with sensitization to the hapten diphenylcyclopropenone (DPC). All receptors derive from a woman aged 45-65 years with alopecia areata. Some clones in this sample may be carry-over from other donors' samples. CDR3s include the opening cysteine and the closing phenylalanine or tryptophan. The D gene is left open where the match is weak. Size tells how often a clone was seen (once, few, many) or the class of an expanded clone, and some rows leave it out.

d_call j_call v_call clone_size cdr3_nt cdr3_aa
TRBD2 TRBJ2-3 TRBV5-4 many TGTGCCAGCAGCTTGGCGGGGGGACTAGCGGGAGATACGCAGTATTTT CASSLAGGLAGDTQYF
- TRBJ2-3 TRBV7-9 many TGTGCCAGCAGCTTAGCCGGGCAGGGGCCCCTTTACACAGATACGCAGTATTTT CASSLAGQGPLYTDTQYF
TRBD2 TRBJ2-3 TRBV6-2/TRBV6-3 - TGTGCCAGCAGGCAGCAGCGGGAGAAGGGAGATACGCAGTATTTT CASRQQREKGDTQYF
- TRBJ2-7 TRBV6-5 many TGTGCCAGCAGTTATCTTCCAGGGGGAGGCGAGCAGTACTTC CASSYLPGGGEQYF
- TRBJ2-2 TRBV24-1 many TGTGCCACCAGGGAGGACAATACCGGGGAGCTGTTTTTT CATREDNTGELFF
- TRBJ2-5 TRBV5-5 many TGTGCCAGCAGCTTGAGTCGAGACCAAGAGACCCAGTACTTC CASSLSRDQETQYF
TRBD1 TRBJ1-2 TRBV5-4 many TGTGCCAGCAGCTCCCCGGACAGGGTAAAAGGCTACACCTTC CASSSPDRVKGYTF
- TRBJ2-7 TRBV6-2/TRBV6-3 - TGTGCCAGCAGTTGGGCCTCCTACGAGCAGTGCTTC CASSWASYEQCF
- TRBJ2-2 TRBV5-1 few TGCGCCAGCAGCGTCCCCAAAAACACCGGGGAGCTGTTTTTT CASSVPKNTGELFF
- TRBJ1-1 TRBV6-2/TRBV6-3 many TGTGCCAGCAAGTTGGAGGGGCCGAACACTGAAGCTTTCTTT CASKLEGPNTEAFF
- TRBJ1-3 TRBV12-3/TRBV12-4 few TGTGCCAGCAACCCCGCCGGGCGCTCTGGAAACACCATATATTTT CASNPAGRSGNTIYF
TRBD1 TRBJ2-7 TRBV4-2 - TGTGCCAGCAGCCAAGGACAGGGGGCCCCGACCTACGAGCAGTACTTC CASSQGQGAPTYEQYF
- TRBJ1-1 TRBV7-9 many TGTGCCAGCAGCTCAGCTACAGGCGGCGACACTGAAGCTTTCTTT CASSSATGGDTEAFF
- TRBJ2-5 TRBV27 - TGTGCCAGCAGTGACCGGACAGTCAAAGAGACCCAGTACTTC CASSDRTVKETQYF
- TRBJ2-5 TRBV27 few TGTGCCAGCAGTTTAGGAGGGAGAGGCCAAGAGACCCAGTACTTC CASSLGGRGQETQYF
- TRBJ1-3 TRBV5-1 many TGCGCCAGCAGCTTGGTGGGGGCCACCTCTGGAAACACCATATATTTT CASSLVGATSGNTIYF
- TRBJ2-7 TRBV11-2 few TGTGCCAGCAGCACCCGGAGCGGAGAGCAGTACTTC CASSTRSGEQYF
- TRBJ2-3 TRBV7-2 many TGTGCCAGCAGTGTAGCAGGGGAGGCAGATACGCAGTATTTT CASSVAGEADTQYF
- TRBJ1-5 TRBV7-6 many TGTGCCAGCAGCTGGGCCACGGGGGGCAATCAGCCCCAGCATTTT CASSWATGGNQPQHF
TRBD2 TRBJ2-1 TRBV10-3 many TGTGCCATCAGTGCGCTTGGACTAGCGCCTTCCGGAGGGGAGCAGTTCTTC CAISALGLAPSGGEQFF
TRBD1 TRBJ1-1 TRBV29-1 many TGCAGCGTTTTACAGGGGGCGAACACTGAAGCTTTCTTT CSVLQGANTEAFF
TRBD1 TRBJ1-4 TRBV2 many TGTGCCAGCAGTTTGGACAGGGGAACTAATGAAAAACTGTTTTTT CASSLDRGTNEKLFF
TRBD1 TRBJ1-4 TRBV7-2 many TGTGCCAGCAGCTCCTCCGGGACAGGGAGCCGTAATGAAAAACTGTTTTTT CASSSSGTGSRNEKLFF
- TRBJ2-1 TRBV7-9 - TGTGCCAGCAGCTTAATTGAAGGGGTTGGTGAGCAGTTCTTC CASSLIEGVGEQFF
TRBD1 TRBJ1-1 TRBV6-5 - TGTGCCAGCAGTTACTCGCAGGGGGCGGTCTCTGAAGCTTTCTTT CASSYSQGAVSEAFF
- TRBJ2-2 TRBV5-1 once TGCGCCAGCAGCTTGGCCAGGGGCGTTAACACCGGGGAGCTGTTTTTT CASSLARGVNTGELFF
- TRBJ1-4 TRBV7-8 many TGTGCCAGCAGCTTAGCGGGCCGAGTTAATGAAAAACTGTTTTTT CASSLAGRVNEKLFF
- TRBJ1-1 TRBV5-4 - TGTGCCAGCAGCCCCTGGGGGGGGAGGGACACTGAAGCTTTCTTT CASSPWGGRDTEAFF
TRBD1 TRBJ1-5 TRBV20-1 - TGCAGTGCCATGGCGCCAGGGGGGCCGGATCAGCCCCAGCATTTT CSAMAPGGPDQPQHF
- TRBJ1-2 TRBV7-8 many TGTGCCAGCAGCCCAGTGGGGGCGGGCTACACCTTC CASSPVGAGYTF
TRBD2 TRBJ2-2 TRBV4-3 many TGCGCCAGCAGCCACCTCGGTGGGTCGGGAGGTCACACCGGGGAGCTGTTTTTT CASSHLGGSGGHTGELFF
TRBD2 TRBJ2-3 TRBV5-1 many TGCGCCAGCAGCGCCCTACTAGCGGGGGGCACAGATACGCAGTATTTT CASSALLAGGTDTQYF
TRBD1 TRBJ2-3 TRBV5-5 - TGTGCCAGCAGCTTGTCAGGGGGTCAGACAGATACGCAGTATTTT CASSLSGGQTDTQYF
- TRBJ1-3 TRBV12-3/TRBV12-4 many TGTGCCAGCAGTTTGGGGATCCTAGTCTCTGGAAACACCATATATTTT CASSLGILVSGNTIYF
- TRBJ2-7 TRBV28 many TGTGCCAGCAGTTCTGGTAAACAGGGTATTTGGGCCTACGAGCAGTACTTC CASSSGKQGIWAYEQYF
- TRBJ2-3 TRBV4-1 many TGCGCCAGCAGCCAAGATTGGTCTACTGGGGACACAGATACGCAGTATTTT CASSQDWSTGDTDTQYF
TRBD1 TRBJ2-7 TRBV28 - TGTGCCAGCAGTTCGACAGGGGGCGCGTCCTACGAGCAGTACTTC CASSSTGGASYEQYF
TRBD1 TRBJ1-2 TRBV12-3/TRBV12-4 few TGTGCCAGCAGTTTAACCGGACAGGGGTCTAACTATGGCTACACCTTC CASSLTGQGSNYGYTF
TRBD1 TRBJ1-5 TRBV5-5 - TGTGCCAGCAGCCTAACAGGGGGCGCGGAGCCCCAGCATTTT CASSLTGGAEPQHF
TRBD1 TRBJ1-2 TRBV3-1 many TGTGCCAGCAGGGGCCGGGACAGGCTTTTCGGCTACACCTTC CASRGRDRLFGYTF
- TRBJ2-7 TRBV20-1 few TGCAGTGCTAAAACTAGCCTTCAGTACTTC CSAKTSLQYF
TRBD1 TRBJ1-1 TRBV5-6 few TGTGCCAGCAGAGGACAGGGCGGAATCACTGAAGCTTTCTTT CASRGQGGITEAFF
TRBD2 TRBJ2-1 TRBV28 many TGTGCCAGCAGTTCCGGGACTAGCGGATACAATGAGCAGTTCTTC CASSSGTSGYNEQFF
- TRBJ2-1 TRBV6-1 few TGTGCCAGCATCTTTAGCGGTAATGAGCAGTTCTTC CASIFSGNEQFF
- TRBJ1-6 TRBV14 - TGTGCCAGCAGGGAACAGGGAAGTAGCTCACCCCTCCACTTT CASREQGSSSPLHF